This T cell receptor beta chain was retrieved from a study of spatial heterogeneity in lung cancer. TCRdb re-analysed the 5' RACE reads in MiXCR, keeping a single row per CDR3 protein. The sample records over 90,000 distinct CDR3 sequences, around 10% being singletons. The time point is: sample taken at primary tumor resection. Sequencing was performed on whole RNA extracted from tumor and nontumor lung tissue, or from frozen PBMC, and the material was left unsorted. CDR3 size: 16 residues. The V gene's germline CDR1 is SGDLS and CDR2 YYNGEE. V gave up 0 bases and J gave up 4 bases; unmatched junction bases: 7.

This receptor was obtained from a male donor with early-stage non-small cell lung cancer. Specimen: PBMCs, collected at surgery. The J gene is TRBJ2-1, the V gene TRBV9, with 7 bases lining up with TRBD2. CDR3 loop: CASSVEGSGSYNEQFF. The DNA of the CDR3 is TGTGCCAGCAGCGTAGAGGGTAGCGGGTCTTACAATGAGCAGTTCTTC.